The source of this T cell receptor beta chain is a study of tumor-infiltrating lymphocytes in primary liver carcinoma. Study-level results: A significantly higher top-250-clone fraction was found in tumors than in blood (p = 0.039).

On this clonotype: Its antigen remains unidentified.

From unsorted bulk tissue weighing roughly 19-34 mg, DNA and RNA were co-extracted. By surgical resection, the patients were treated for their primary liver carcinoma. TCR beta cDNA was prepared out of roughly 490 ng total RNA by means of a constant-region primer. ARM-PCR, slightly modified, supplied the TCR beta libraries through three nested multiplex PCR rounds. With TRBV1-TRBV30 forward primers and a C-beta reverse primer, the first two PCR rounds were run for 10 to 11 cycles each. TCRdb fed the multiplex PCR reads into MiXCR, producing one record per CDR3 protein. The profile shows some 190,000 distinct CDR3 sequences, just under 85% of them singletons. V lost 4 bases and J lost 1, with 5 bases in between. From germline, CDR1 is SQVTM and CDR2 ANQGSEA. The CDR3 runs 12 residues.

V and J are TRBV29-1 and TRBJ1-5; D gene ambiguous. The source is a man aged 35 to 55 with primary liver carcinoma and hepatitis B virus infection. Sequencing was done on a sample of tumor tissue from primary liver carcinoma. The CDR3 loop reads CSVGESNQPQHF. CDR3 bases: TGCAGCGTTGGGGAAAGCAATCAGCCCCAGCATTTT.